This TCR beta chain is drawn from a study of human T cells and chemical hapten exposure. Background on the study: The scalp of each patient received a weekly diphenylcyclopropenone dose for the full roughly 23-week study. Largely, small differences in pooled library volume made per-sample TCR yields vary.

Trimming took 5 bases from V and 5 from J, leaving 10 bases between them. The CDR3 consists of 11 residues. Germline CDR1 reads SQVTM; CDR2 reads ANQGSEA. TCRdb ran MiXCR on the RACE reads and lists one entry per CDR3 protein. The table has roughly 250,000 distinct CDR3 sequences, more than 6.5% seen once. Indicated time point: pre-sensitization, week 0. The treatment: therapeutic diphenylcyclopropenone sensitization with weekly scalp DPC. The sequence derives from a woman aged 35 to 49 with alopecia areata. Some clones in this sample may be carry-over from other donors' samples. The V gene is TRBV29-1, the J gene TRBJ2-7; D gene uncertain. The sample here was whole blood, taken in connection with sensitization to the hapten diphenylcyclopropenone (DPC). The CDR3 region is CSVLQDNEQYF. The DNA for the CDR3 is TGCAGCGTTTTGCAGGATAACGAGCAGTACTTC.